This T cell receptor (beta chain) derives from a study of blood T cell repertoires in COVID-19. Whole-study context: Sites across the United States, Italy and Spain contributed samples from acute and convalescent COVID-19. PBMCs, B-cell-depleted T cells, or T cells were the source of the cDNA or gDNA that made up the material.

A Seattle source enrolled patients during active infection and followed them longitudinally. Authors' methods: Estimation of nucleated cell counts relied on the amplification of reference gene primers. Clones were sequenced by immunoSEQ multiplex PCR, and TCRdb holds only the in-frame ones, with some missing. The DNA gave D and trimming, while V, J and clone size come from that table. Of some 450,000 clones listed, 88% were seen once; the top ten hold roughly 12%. As regards this clone: The sample has other DNA sequences that encode this CDR3 too.

CDR1 MNHEY and CDR2 SVGAGI come from the germline V gene. The ends were cut back, 9 bases at V and 2 bases at J, with 10 bases in the middle. CDR3 length: 13 amino acids. This receptor was obtained from a woman aged 45-65 years with COVID-19, enrolled during active disease. The chain links TRBV6-5 to TRBJ1-4; TRBD1 is a possible D gene (6 bases). Material: peripheral blood. CDR3 sequence (DNA): TGTGCCAGTGGGGGGGCGACTAATGAAAAACTGTTTTTT. It yields the protein CASGGATNEKLFF.